These 17 T cell receptor beta chains originate from one sample sequenced in a study of T-cell memory formation after mild COVID-19. TCRdb used MiXCR to reprocess the 5' RACE reads, holding one entry per CDR3 protein. The sample lists roughly 400,000 distinct CDR3 sequences; more than 20% were seen once. The sample taken for sequencing was PBMCs or a T cell subset sorted from them (not recorded which). The receptors originated from an adult woman who had mild COVID-19 (a few samples of this study predate the infection). Cell type and time point are not known.

CDR3 sequence reads: CASTRSRDRGYGYTF. Here the CDR3 DNA reads TGTGCCAGCACCAGGTCCCGGGACAGGGGATACGGCTACACCTTC. The chain combines TRBV7-2 with TRBJ1-2; 10 nucleotides agree with TRBD1. The J segment lost 8 bases and the V segment lost 7 bases, leaving 13 bases of the junction unmatched. Germline loops: CDR1 SGHTA, CDR2 FQGNSA. The CDR3 sequence is 15 residues long.

The chain is built from TRBV12-3 or TRBV12-4 and TRBJ2-2; D may correspond to TRBD1 or TRBD2 (5 bases each). The CDR3 loop spans 15 amino acids. The ends were cut back, 4 bases at V and 6 bases at J, with 15 bases in the middle. CDR3 DNA: TGTGCCAGCAGTTCCAGGGACGGGTTTTCCGGGGAGCTGTTTTTT. This encodes CASSSRDGFSGELFF.

A few counts support this clonotype. This rearrangement joins TRBV14 to TRBJ2-7; TRBD2 matches 7 bases. The junction had 9 bases not matched to a gene; V was cut back by 3 bases and J by 4 bases. The CDR3 spans 15 residues. From germline, CDR1 is SGHDN and CDR2 FVKESK. CDR3 sequence (DNA): TGTGCCAGCAGCCATTTGCGGGAGAAAAGGTACGAGCAGTACTTC. It encodes CASSHLREKRYEQYF. The full variable domain, with the rest looked up from reference TRBV14 and TRBJ2-7, is EAGVTQFPSHSVIEKGQTVTLRCDPISGHDNLYWYRRVMGKEIKFLLHFVKESKQDESGMPNNRFLAERTGGTYSTLKVQPAELEDSGVYFCASSHLREKRYEQYFGPGTRLTVT.

Many counts were recorded for this clonotype. The V gene is TRBV19, the J gene TRBJ2-3; TRBD1 might be the D (5 bases). V dropped 10 bases and J dropped 5 bases, with 13 bases sitting between them. The CDR3 is 12 residues long. Germline V gives CDR1 LNHDA, CDR2 SQIVND (reference sequence). The CDR3 DNA reads TGTGCCACCCGACAGTCAGGAGATACGCAGTATTTT. Amino acids: CATRQSGDTQYF.

This rearrangement joins TRBV7-2 to TRBJ2-1, with 9 bases identical to TRBD1. CDR3 length: 15 residues. The ends lost 8 bases at V and 5 bases at J; junction bases unmatched: 10. CDR1 and CDR2 from the germline V gene are SGHTA and FQGNSA. In nucleotides, the CDR3 is TGTGCCAGCTGTCTCCCGGGACAGGGAAACAATGAGCAGTTCTTC. It is translated as CASCLPGQGNNEQFF.

This chain joins TRBV24-1 and TRBJ1-2; no firm D call. Germline V gene lookup returns CDR1 KGHDR and CDR2 SFDVKD. V was trimmed by 4 bases and J by 4 bases, leaving 9 bases between them. This CDR3 contains 13 residues. The CDR3 coding sequence is TGTGCCACCAGTGACAGCCGCGTCTATGGCTACACCTTC. Encoded protein: CATSDSRVYGYTF.

This clonotype was found a few times. The chain recombines TRBV5-1 with TRBJ2-7; TRBD2 is a possible D gene (5 bases). The CDR3 totals 14 residues. Germline V gives CDR1 SGHRS, CDR2 YFSETQ. V dropped 1 base and J dropped 6 bases, with 14 bases sitting between them. DNA of the CDR3: TGCGCCAGCAGCTTGATGGTGGGAGTGAGCGAGCAGTACTTC. Its protein product is CASSLMVGVSEQYF.

This clonotype was seen a few times. The chain couples TRBV5-1 to TRBJ1-2, with D possibly being TRBD1 (5 bases). Germline assignment: CDR1 SGHRS and CDR2 YFSETQ. CDR3 size: 14 residues. The V end lost 0 bases, the J end lost 8 bases, and 14 bases lay between the germline ends. The CDR3 nucleotides are TGCGCCAGCAGCTTGGAAACAGGACTTAGGGGCTACACCTTC. It encodes CASSLETGLRGYTF.

This clonotype was picked up many times. V and J are TRBV9 and TRBJ1-1, with a possible D match to TRBD1 (6 bases). This CDR3 contains 14 residues. CDR1 SGDLS and CDR2 YYNGEE come from the germline V gene. V shed 4 bases and J shed 0 bases, with 10 bases lying between them. CDR3 sequence reads: CASSTGHLNTEAFF. Here the CDR3 DNA reads TGTGCCAGCAGCACGGGACACTTGAACACTGAAGCTTTCTTT. Full variable domain (outside the CDR3, taken from reference TRBV9 and TRBJ1-1): DSGVTQTPKHLITATGQRVTLRCSPRSGDLSVYWYQQSLDQGLQFLIQYYNGEERAKGNILERFSAQQFPDLHSELNLSSLELGDSALYFCASSTGHLNTEAFFGQGTRLTVV.

The chain uses TRBV27 and TRBJ1-2; TRBD1 might be the D (6 bases). V lost 4 bases to trimming and J lost 6 bases, with 18 bases between them. The germline V gene encodes CDR1 MNHEY and CDR2 SMNVEV (reference sequence). The CDR3 has 15 amino acids. CDR3 DNA sequence: TGTGCCAGCAGTTCATCCTTTTTGGGGGCGGATGGCTACACCTTC. It specifies CASSSSFLGADGYTF.

The chain has TRBV23-1 and TRBJ1-2; D uncertain. TRBV23-1 is an ORF, with its function uncertain. The V and J ends lost 0 bases and 5 bases respectively, with 7 bases between them. The length of the CDR3 is 13 residues. The CDR3 loop reads CASSQSAGYGYTF. The CDR3, as DNA: TGCGCCAGCAGTCAATCGGCGGGATATGGCTACACCTTC.

The chain recombines TRBV7-9 with TRBJ1-1, with no clear D. The V end was cut by 5 bases, the J end by 10 bases, with 14 bases between. Germline V gives CDR1 SEHNR, CDR2 FQNEAQ (reference sequence). The CDR3 runs to 12 residues. The CDR3 DNA is TGTGCCAGCAGCGGCGGCGCCGGAGGAGCTTTCTTT. This encodes CASSGGAGGAFF.

The chain combines TRBV7-7 with TRBJ2-5; TRBD2 is a possible D gene (6 bases). This CDR3 contains 13 residues. Per the germline V gene, CDR1 is SSHAT and CDR2 is FNYEAQ (reference sequence). Trimming pared 6 bases from V and 5 bases from J, leaving 13 bases between. The CDR3 nucleotides read TGTGCCAGCAGTATCGGGAGTGGGGAGACCCAGTACTTC. This translates into CASSIGSGETQYF.

The rearrangement links TRBV7-9 to TRBJ2-7; no firm D call. Germline V lookup: CDR1 SEHNR, CDR2 FQNEAQ (reference sequence). Trimming left V 0 bases short and J 5 bases short, with 17 bases between. The CDR3 loop spans 16 amino acids. This CDR3 reads CASSLAIPGVSDEQYF. The DNA for the CDR3 is TGTGCCAGCAGCTTAGCCATCCCTGGGGTGAGTGACGAGCAGTACTTC.

V usage is TRBV4-1 and J usage is TRBJ2-4; no reliable D call. The CDR3 extends over 12 amino acids. Germline V CDR1 and CDR2: MGHRA, YSYEKL. V gave up 0 bases and J gave up 9 bases, with 6 bases separating them. The CDR3 is CASSQDRSIQYF. CDR3 in DNA: TGCGCCAGCAGCCAAGATCGGAGCATTCAGTACTTC.

In nucleotides, the CDR3 is TGTGCCAGCAGCGACAGGGTCTCTGGAAACACCATATATTTT. It specifies CASSDRVSGNTIYF. This chain connects TRBV6-5 to TRBJ1-3, with 7 bases lining up with TRBD1. CDR1 and CDR2 (germline): MNHEY, SVGAGI. The V and J ends lost 6 bases and 0 bases, in that order; junction bases with no gene match: 2. The CDR3 is made up of 14 amino acids.

The genes are TRBV4-1 and TRBJ2-7; D is possibly TRBD2 (7 bases). The CDR3 runs 15 residues. Trimming removed 4 bases at V and 5 bases at J, with 18 bases between. Germline V CDR1 and CDR2: MGHRA, YSYEKL. Here the CDR3 DNA reads TGCGCCAGCAGCCCCTCGGTCGGGGGGCAGGACGAGCAGTACTTC. As protein: CASSPSVGGQDEQYF.